These 12 T cell receptor beta chains were all obtained from the same sample, sequenced in a study of blood T cell repertoires in COVID-19. TCRdb's copy holds only in-frame clones and misses some; the assay was immunoSEQ multiplex PCR. This table has around 290,000 clones, 88% appearing once. Sequencing used PBMCs or T cells enriched from blood (not recorded which). The source of these receptors is a woman aged 60-75 years in a cohort exposed to, infected with or recovered from COVID-19 (not recorded which).

The V gene is TRBV5-6, the J gene TRBJ1-6, with D perhaps matching TRBD1 (5 bases). The V and J ends lost 0 bases and 7 bases respectively, with 14 bases between them. Germline lookup yields CDR1 SGHDT and CDR2 YYEEEE. The CDR3 sequence is 16 residues long. This chain's CDR3 is CASSLGRVSLNSPLHF. In nucleotides, the CDR3 is TGTGCCAGCAGCTTGGGCAGGGTTTCCCTGAATTCACCCCTCCACTTT.

The rearrangement links TRBV5-5 to TRBJ2-3; tentatively, D is TRBD1 (5 bases). CDR1 and CDR2 from the germline V gene are SGHKS and YYEKEE (reference sequence). Deletions cut 0 bases from V and 1 base from J, with 12 bases between. The CDR3 length is 16 residues. As DNA, the CDR3 is TGTGCCAGCAGCTTGGATGACAGTATAGGCACAGATACGCAGTATTTT. Protein product: CASSLDDSIGTDTQYF.

This rearrangement joins TRBV28 to TRBJ2-3, with 10 positions matching TRBD1. This CDR3 has 17 amino acids. The V gene's germline CDR1 is MDHEN and CDR2 SYDVKM. With V trimmed by 3 bases and J by 1 base, 7 bases remained unmatched. CDR3 sequence (DNA): TGTGCCAGCAGTTTGCAGTTCGGACAGGGGGGCACAGATACGCAGTATTTT. Protein product: CASSLQFGQGGTDTQYF.

This chain uses TRBV7-9 with TRBJ2-7; D is perhaps TRBD1 (6 bases). V lost 4 bases and J lost 5, with 9 bases in between. The CDR3 is 12 amino acids. Germline V CDR1 and CDR2: SEHNR, FQNEAQ (reference sequence). Here the CDR3 reads CASSSQGHEQYF. CDR3 bases: TGTGCCAGCAGCTCACAGGGCCACGAGCAGTACTTC.

The V call is TRBV28, the J call TRBJ1-2, with D possibly TRBD1 on 5 matching bases. V lost 3 bases, J lost 0 bases, and 20 bases lay in between. Germline V gene lookup returns CDR1 MDHEN and CDR2 SYDVKM. The CDR3 contains 18 residues. The CDR3: CASSFFAGGTGSNYGYTF. As DNA, the CDR3 is TGTGCCAGCAGTTTCTTTGCGGGGGGAACGGGATCTAACTATGGCTACACCTTC.

The genes are TRBV6-5 and TRBJ2-2; 11 bases agree with TRBD1. CDR1 MNHEY and CDR2 SVGAGI come from the germline V gene. J gave up 7 bases and V 7 bases, and 5 bases lay outside the gene matches. This CDR3 comprises 14 residues. The CDR3 loop reads CASIRTGGVGELFF. The CDR3 DNA reads as TGTGCCAGCATTCGGACAGGGGGCGTCGGGGAGCTGTTTTTT.

The chain couples TRBV7-6 to TRBJ1-3, with 9 bases lining up with TRBD1. The CDR3 is 20 amino acids. Germline lookup yields CDR1 SGHVS and CDR2 FNYEAQ. The trim removed 3 bases at V and 0 bases at J, leaving 15 bases unmatched. CDR3 coding DNA: TGTGCCAGCAGCTTGGGAACTGAAGACAGGGGGGATATCTCTGGAAACACCATATATTTT. Amino acid sequence: CASSLGTEDRGDISGNTIYF.

V and J are TRBV13 and TRBJ1-3; TRBD1 might be the D (5 bases). The CDR3 covers 14 residues. Germline CDR1 and CDR2: PRHDT and FYEKMQ (reference sequence). V dropped 1 base and J dropped 3 bases, with 7 bases sitting between them. As DNA, the CDR3 is TGTGCCAGCAGCTTAGCAGGGTTTGGAAACACCATATATTTT. Amino acids: CASSLAGFGNTIYF.

J is TRBJ2-3 and V is TRBV25-1, with TRBD1 matching over 10 bases. This CDR3 comprises 15 residues. J lost 3 bases, V lost 6 bases, and 6 bases had no gene match. CDR1 and CDR2 (germline): MGHDK, SYGVNS. The CDR3 region is CASSPWTGGTDTQYF. The CDR3 nucleotides are TGTGCCAGCAGCCCGTGGACAGGGGGGACAGATACGCAGTATTTT.

The chain has TRBV6-1 and TRBJ2-1; 10 positions match TRBD1. The trim removed 3 bases at V and 6 bases at J, leaving 11 bases unmatched. Germline V lookup: CDR1 MNHNS, CDR2 SASEGT. This CDR3 spans 17 amino acids. The CDR3 DNA follows: TGTGCCAGCAGTGACCTACCCGGGACAGGGGCTTCCAATGAGCAGTTCTTC. Translation: CASSDLPGTGASNEQFF.

This sequence joins TRBV5-1 and TRBJ2-1; TRBD2 might be the D (5 bases). V dropped 4 bases and J dropped 8 bases, with 19 bases sitting between them. The V gene's germline CDR1 is SGHRS and CDR2 YFSETQ. This CDR3 region has 15 residues. The CDR3 sequence: CASSPPGSGLYEQFF. The CDR3 DNA reads as TGCGCCAGCAGCCCGCCGGGTTCGGGGTTGTATGAGCAGTTCTTC.

The CDR3 DNA is TGTGCCAGCAGTGAAGTGGTGAAGCGGCCGAACACCGGGGAGCTGTTTTTT. It is translated as CASSEVVKRPNTGELFF. The chain has TRBV2 and TRBJ2-2; possible D gene TRBD2, 5 bases. Trimming shortened V by 1 base and J by 0 bases, and 12 bases separated the two germline ends. Germline CDR1 SNHLY, CDR2 FYNNEI. The CDR3 has 17 amino acids.